The 10 T cell receptor beta chains given below trace back to one sample, sequenced in a study of cytomegalovirus exposure and HLA in healthy donors. Amplification used 60 Vbeta primers and 13 Jbeta primers. Libraries were prepared by immunoSEQ multiplex PCR; TCRdb keeps only in-frame clonotypes and omits some of them. The sample has about 200,000 clones, 82% seen once; the top ten hold about 0.1%. Material for sequencing was PBMCs. The source is a boy aged 2 to 9 in good health and CMV-seronegative.

The gene calls are TRBV5-1 and TRBJ1-2; 8 bases match TRBD1. The CDR3 runs 14 residues. V gave up 3 bases and J gave up 4 bases; unmatched junction bases: 5. CDR1 SGHRS and CDR2 YFSETQ come from the germline V gene. The CDR3 DNA reads TGCGCCAGCAGCTCGCGACAGGGGAGCTATGGCTACACCTTC. It specifies CASSSRQGSYGYTF.

In this sample, this clone turned up a few times. The chain has TRBV4-2 and TRBJ2-5, with D perhaps matching TRBD1 (5 bases). V shed 0 bases and J shed 2 bases, with 10 bases lying between them. The germline gives CDR1 LGHNA, CDR2 YNFKEQ. The CDR3 runs to 15 residues. CDR3 in amino acids: CASSQDRTQQETQYF. CDR3 nucleotide sequence: TGTGCCAGCAGCCAAGACCGGACACAGCAAGAGACCCAGTACTTC.

V gene TRBV7-2 combines with J gene TRBJ1-2, with D possibly TRBD1 on 6 matching bases. The CDR3 sequence is 15 residues long. Germline V lookup: CDR1 SGHTA, CDR2 FQGNSA. The germline V and J ends were trimmed by 2 bases and 5 bases, with 15 bases remaining between them. CDR3 in amino acids: CASSLRDTWTYGYTF. The CDR3 coding sequence is TGTGCCAGCAGCTTACGGGACACCTGGACGTATGGCTACACCTTC.

Only a few counts were recorded for this clone. The chain employs TRBV6-1 and TRBJ1-2; D gene unclear. V was trimmed by 7 bases and J by 8 bases, leaving 11 bases between them. The germline CDR1 and CDR2 sequences are MNHNS and SASEGT. The CDR3 is 11 residues long. CDR3 nucleotide sequence: TGTGCCAGCATAGAGGGTTGGGGCTACACCTTC. As protein: CASIEGWGYTF.

The rearrangement links TRBV7-9 to TRBJ1-2; D gene ambiguous. Looked up from germline, CDR1 is SEHNR and CDR2 is FQNEAQ (reference sequence). The V gene lost 2 bases and the J gene lost 5 bases, with 12 bases spanning the gap. The CDR3 sequence is 14 residues long. The CDR3 reads CASSLPSGAYGYTF. CDR3 nucleotide sequence: TGTGCCAGCAGCTTACCGTCGGGAGCGTATGGCTACACCTTC.

The V gene is TRBV7-9, the J gene TRBJ2-7; tentative D call: TRBD2 (6 bases). The CDR3 covers 12 residues. CDR1 and CDR2 (germline): SEHNR, FQNEAQ (reference sequence). V lost 4 bases and J 6 bases, leaving 10 bases between the germline ends. CDR3 in DNA: TGTGCCAGCAGCTCGAGACTAGTCGAGCAGTACTTC. Translation gives CASSSRLVEQYF.

The genes are TRBV27 and TRBJ1-6; D is ambiguous. The CDR3 is 13 residues long. Trimming cost V 8 bases and J 4 bases, with 9 bases left between them. Germline CDR1 reads MNHEY; CDR2 reads SMNVEV (reference sequence). The chain's CDR3 is CASGERYNSPLHF. The CDR3, as DNA: TGTGCCAGCGGGGAGAGGTATAATTCACCCCTCCACTTT.

V usage is TRBV7-2 and J usage is TRBJ2-1, with TRBD2 matching 10 bases. V trimming: 5 bases; J trimming: 3 bases; junction bases outside the gene matches: 4. Germline V lookup: CDR1 SGHTA, CDR2 FQGNSA. This CDR3 has 15 residues. The DNA of the CDR3 is TGTGCCAGCAGCCTTAGCGGGGGGAACTACAATGAGCAGTTCTTC. It encodes CASSLSGGNYNEQFF.

The rearrangement joins TRBV11-1 to TRBJ2-7; TRBD1 agrees at 8 bases. The CDR3 consists of 14 residues. The V and J ends lost 5 bases and 3 bases, in that order; junction bases with no gene match: 6. Germline V gene sequence: CDR1 SGHAT, CDR2 FQDESV (reference sequence). CDR3 residues: CASSTRGQGYEQYF. The CDR3 bases are TGTGCCAGCAGCACCAGGGGGCAGGGCTACGAGCAGTACTTC.

This chain uses TRBV7-8 with TRBJ2-5; 7 nucleotides agree with TRBD2. Germline CDR1 and CDR2: SGHVS and FQNEAQ. CDR3 length: 14 amino acids. Germline trimming cut 1 base from V and 1 base from J; bases unmatched to any gene: 0. This CDR3 reads CASSLGTSQETQYF. The CDR3 DNA reads TGTGCCAGCAGCTTAGGGACTAGCCAAGAGACCCAGTACTTC. The complete variable domain, with remaining parts taken from reference TRBV7-8 and TRBJ2-5, reads GAGVSQSPRYKVAKRGQDVALRCDPISGHVSLFWYQQALGQGPEFLTYFQNEAQLDKSGLPSDRFFAERPEGSVSTLKIQRTQQEDSAVYLCASSLGTSQETQYFGPGTRLLVL.